The subject of this entry is one T cell receptor (beta chain). As handled by the study authors: The assay estimated nucleated cells by amplifying reference gene primers. TCRdb keeps only in-frame clones here, not all; method: immunoSEQ multiplex PCR. The V and J calls and the clone size are those of that table, but D and trimming were determined from the DNA. This table has under 200,000 clones, almost 85% appearing once. These data are taken from a study of blood T cell repertoires in COVID-19. Study as a whole: Spain, Italy and the United States supplied samples that represented acute and convalescent COVID-19. T cells, B-cell-depleted T cells, or PBMCs supplied cDNA or gDNA.

This CDR3 comprises 16 residues. The J segment lost 6 bases and the V segment lost 5 bases, leaving 15 bases of the junction unmatched. Germline CDR1 reads LGHDT; CDR2 reads YNNKEL (reference sequence). Material: peripheral blood. This chain connects TRBV3-1 (or the pseudogene TRBV3-2) to TRBJ2-7, with 8 positions matching TRBD1. This clonotype was sampled from a young man with active or convalescent COVID-19. CDR3 region: CASSVRQGSFFGEQYF. The CDR3 DNA reads as TGTGCCAGCAGCGTCCGACAGGGGAGTTTCTTTGGCGAGCAGTACTTC.